This entry describes one T cell receptor (beta chain). What it binds is not known. These data come from a study of shared clonotypes between healthy human individuals. Study details: Per donor, three plates held CD4 naive cells, three held CD4 memory, two held CD8 naive and one held CD8 memory. Study outcomes and limitations: The authors expected sequencing depth to affect clonotype sharing among donors. The sharing of approximately 4.6% of naive CD4 clonotypes was seen across a handful of donors.

Positively selected for CCR7, the CD45RO-negative cells used as naive CD8 cells excluded terminally differentiated effector memory CD45RA+ cells. The method was immunoSEQ multiplex PCR; TCRdb's version includes in-frame clones alone and lacks a portion of them. The sample holds around 2,100,000 clones, less than 95% seen once. The receptor's source is a man between 18 and 29 years old in good health. Sequenced sample: naive CD8+ T cells sorted from blood.

The CDR3 loop reads CASSLWYSTDTQYF. The CDR3 region has the DNA TGTGCCAGCAGCTTATGGTACAGCACAGATACGCAGTATTTT. The chain recombines TRBV7-9 with TRBJ2-3; D uncertain. Germline CDR1 reads SEHNR; CDR2 reads FQNEAQ (reference sequence). The CDR3 runs to 14 residues. Trimming cost V 2 bases and J 0 bases, with 6 bases left between them.